This is a list of T cell receptor beta chains from one sample in a study of control samples from healthy donors and cancer patients. The assay was immunoSEQ multiplex PCR, and TCRdb's table has in-frame clones only and misses some. The sample lists 390,000 or so clones, 75% to 95% occurring once. Sequenced sample: PBMCs. Every receptor here comes from a man aged 40-50 years with head and neck cancer. Each CDR3 is given with its conserved first and last residue. A D gene is named only where the DNA matches it firmly. Size is omitted from some rows. Given values are once, few, many or a class for expanded clones.

>TRBV19|NA|TRBJ1-1|NA
TGTGCCAGTAGTATTGGGACTAACCTCCCGAACACTGAAGCTTTCTTT
CASSIGTNLPNTEAFF
>TRBV9|once|TRBJ1-6|NA
TGTGCCAGCAGCGTAGGGGACACGAGCTCCTATAATTCACCCCTCCACTTT
CASSVGDTSSYNSPLHF
>TRBV9|NA|TRBJ1-1|NA
TGTGCCAGCAGTAATTGGGGGGGCGAAAGGACTGAAGCTTTCTTT
CASSNWGGERTEAFF
>TRBV11-2|NA|TRBJ2-1|NA
TGTGCCAGCAGCTTCCCTTGGAGGTTGTACAATGAGCAGTTCTTC
CASSFPWRLYNEQFF
>TRBV28|NA|TRBJ2-3|NA
TGTGCCAGCAGTTTATTAGATACCAGGCGGGCAGATACGCAGTATTTT
CASSLLDTRRADTQYF
>TRBV9|once|TRBJ1-3|NA
TGTGCCAGCAGCGTAGGGGGAAACACCATATATTTT
CASSVGGNTIYF
>TRBV6-4|NA|TRBJ1-6|NA
TGTGCCAGCAGTGTTGAGGGCAGCTCAAATTCACCCCTCCACTTT
CASSVEGSSNSPLHF
>TRBV12-5|NA|TRBJ2-2|TRBD1
TGTGCTAGTGGTTGGACAGGGGGAGGAAATCCGGGGGAGCTGTTTTTT
CASGWTGGGNPGELFF
>TRBV19|NA|TRBJ1-1|NA
TGTGCCAGTAGAGACAGGCCAAACACTGAAGCTTTCTTT
CASRDRPNTEAFF
>TRBV11-3|NA|TRBJ2-5|TRBD2
TGTGCCAGCAGCTTAGGCCTAGCGGGACAAGAGACCCAGTACTTC
CASSLGLAGQETQYF
>TRBV10-1|once|TRBJ2-3|NA
TGCGCCAGCAGTGACCGAGGATCTACTAGCACAGATACGCAATATTTT
CASSDRGSTSTDTQYF
>TRBV19|NA|TRBJ1-6|NA
TGTGCCAGTAGTATAAACCGGGCTCACTCCTCACCCCTCCACTTT
CASSINRAHSSPLHF
>TRBV7-9|few|TRBJ1-5|TRBD1
TGTGCCAGCAGTCTAACAGGGGGCGGCAATCAGCCCCAGCATTTT
CASSLTGGGNQPQHF
>TRBV27|NA|TRBJ2-7|NA
TGTGCCAGCCAAAGGGCGGTGGCGGGGCCTGCCGATACCTACGAGCAGTACTTC
CASQRAVAGPADTYEQYF
>TRBV28|NA|TRBJ1-2|TRBD1
TGTGCCAGCAGTTTATCCGAAGGGGGCGGCTACACCTTC
CASSLSEGGGYTF
>TRBV30|NA|TRBJ2-3|NA
TGTGCCTGGGAAAAGGGGGTAACTAGCCCAGATACGCAGTATTTT
CAWEKGVTSPDTQYF
>TRBV11-1|NA|TRBJ1-1|NA
TGTGCCAGCAGCTTAAATACAAACACTGAAGCTTTCTTT
CASSLNTNTEAFF
>TRBV9|NA|TRBJ2-2|NA
TGTGCCAGCAGCGTAGTGGACACACCGACCGGGGAGCTGTTTTTT
CASSVVDTPTGELFF
>TRBV7-2|NA|TRBJ2-7|NA
TGTGCCAGCGGTAATCCAAGCTCCTACGAGCAGTACTTC
CASGNPSSYEQYF
>TRBV5-5|NA|TRBJ2-7|NA
TGTGCCAGCAGCTCGGTTAACGAGCAGTACTTC
CASSSVNEQYF
>TRBV18|once|TRBJ2-5|NA
TGTGCCAGCTCCCGTGGACTCCGCGAGACCCAGTACTTC
CASSRGLRETQYF
>TRBV25-1|NA|TRBJ2-1|TRBD1
TGTGCCAGCAGTGACCGGACAGGGGTCTACAATGAGCAGTTCTTC
CASSDRTGVYNEQFF
>TRBV7-2|NA|TRBJ1-4|NA
TGTGCCAGCAGCTTATTGGCCCAACGGGGGGGCGGTGAAAAACTGTTTTTT
CASSLLAQRGGGEKLFF
>TRBV4-2|few|TRBJ2-7|NA
TGTGCCAGCAGCCAAGATTGGCAGGGTGTCTACGAGCAGTACTTC
CASSQDWQGVYEQYF
>TRBV5-4|once|TRBJ2-5|TRBD1
TGTGCCAGCAGCCGCGACAGGGGTCAAGAGACCCAGTACTTC
CASSRDRGQETQYF
>TRBV30|NA|TRBJ2-1|TRBD2
TGTGCCTGGAGCACGGGACTAGCGGGGCCTTACAATGAGCAGTTCTTC
CAWSTGLAGPYNEQFF
>TRBV6-1|NA|TRBJ2-1|NA
TGTGCCAGCAGTGCAACCGGACAGAGCAATGAGCAGTTCTTC
CASSATGQSNEQFF
>TRBV3-1/TRBV3-2|few|TRBJ1-3|TRBD1
TGTGCCAGCAGCCAGACGTTAGGACAGGGGGCGTCGTGGGGAAACACCATATATTTT
CASSQTLGQGASWGNTIYF
>TRBV6-6|NA|TRBJ1-3|TRBD1
TGTGCCAGCAGTAGACAGGGAGGTAGCTCTGGAAACACCATATATTTT
CASSRQGGSSGNTIYF
>TRBV30|NA|TRBJ1-4|NA
TGTGCCTGGACCGAGGGGATCGTTCGGGAAAAACTGTTTTTT
CAWTEGIVREKLFF
>TRBV6-5|once|TRBJ1-6|NA
TGTGCCAGCAGTTACGGGGCCCGAGTCACTAATTCACCCCTCCACTTT
CASSYGARVTNSPLHF
>TRBV9|NA|TRBJ2-7|NA
TGTGCCAGCAGCGTAGAATTAGCGGCGACGTCCTACGAGCAGTACTTC
CASSVELAATSYEQYF
>TRBV28|NA|TRBJ1-2|NA
TGTGCCAGCAGTTTTCCCGATGACTATGGCTACACCTTC
CASSFPDDYGYTF
>TRBV7-3|NA|TRBJ2-7|TRBD1
TGTGCCAGCAGCACTGGACAGGGCTACGAGCAGTACTTC
CASSTGQGYEQYF
>TRBV4-3|NA|TRBJ1-4|TRBD1
TGCGCCAGCAGCCAAGGGGGCAGGGGGACTAATGAAAAACTGTTTTTT
CASSQGGRGTNEKLFF
>TRBV5-1|NA|TRBJ1-1|NA
TGCGCCAGCAGCTTTTTGACGGGAGGTAACACTGAAGCTTTCTTT
CASSFLTGGNTEAFF
>TRBV5-1|NA|TRBJ2-1|NA
TGCGCCAGCAGTACTCAGGGGCCTTACAATGAGCAGTTCTTC
CASSTQGPYNEQFF
>TRBV10-3|NA|TRBJ2-7|NA
TGTGCCATCAGTGAGCCCCCTTTTATCGAGGGGGAGCAGTACTTC
CAISEPPFIEGEQYF
>TRBV28|NA|TRBJ1-4|TRBD1
TGTGCCAGCAGTTCGACAGGGTCAACTAATGAAAAACTGTTTTTT
CASSSTGSTNEKLFF
>TRBV3-1/TRBV3-2|once|TRBJ2-3|TRBD1
TGTGCCAGCAGCTCTATAGGACAGGGAAACACAGATACGCAGTATTTT
CASSSIGQGNTDTQYF
>TRBV13|NA|TRBJ2-1|NA
TGTGCCAGCAGCTCCGAAGCCAATGAGCAGTTCTTC
CASSSEANEQFF
>TRBV7-9|NA|TRBJ2-7|TRBD1
TGTGCCAGCAGCTATGGGGGACAGTGGTACGAGCAGTACTTC
CASSYGGQWYEQYF
>TRBV6-6|NA|TRBJ2-7|TRBD2
TGTGCCAGCAGTTACTCGTCTAGCGGGAGCTCCTACGAGCAGTACTTC
CASSYSSSGSSYEQYF
>TRBV15|NA|TRBJ1-4|TRBD1
TGTGCCACCAGCAGAGACGGGACAGGGGGAGAAAAACTGTTTTTT
CATSRDGTGGEKLFF
>TRBV19|NA|TRBJ2-7|TRBD1
TGTGCCAGTAGCCGGGACAGGTCCACCTACGAGCAGTACTTC
CASSRDRSTYEQYF
>TRBV2|NA|TRBJ2-3|TRBD1
TGTGCCAGCACTGAGGGACAGGGGCTTCGGAGCACAGATACGCAGTATTTT
CASTEGQGLRSTDTQYF
>TRBV6-5|NA|TRBJ1-1|TRBD1
TGTGCCAGCACCCCGGACAGGTTGAACACTGAAGCTTTCTTT
CASTPDRLNTEAFF
>TRBV18|NA|TRBJ2-1|NA
TGTGCCAGCTCTGACGATAAGGGGAGCTACAATGAGCAGTTCTTC
CASSDDKGSYNEQFF
>TRBV6-1|NA|TRBJ2-1|TRBD2
TGTGCCAGCAGTGATCGGACTAGCGGGGGGGTTTACAATGAGCAGTTCTTC
CASSDRTSGGVYNEQFF
>TRBV12-3/TRBV12-4|NA|TRBJ1-2|NA
TGTGCCAGCAGTTTAGTTCGGGGGAGAAGCTACACCTTC
CASSLVRGRSYTF
>TRBV28|NA|TRBJ2-7|NA
TGTGCCAGCAGTTTAGGCCACTACGAGCAGTACTTC
CASSLGHYEQYF
>TRBV19|NA|TRBJ1-2|NA
TGTGCCAGTATTGGCCCCGGTGGGAACTATGGCTACACCTTC
CASIGPGGNYGYTF